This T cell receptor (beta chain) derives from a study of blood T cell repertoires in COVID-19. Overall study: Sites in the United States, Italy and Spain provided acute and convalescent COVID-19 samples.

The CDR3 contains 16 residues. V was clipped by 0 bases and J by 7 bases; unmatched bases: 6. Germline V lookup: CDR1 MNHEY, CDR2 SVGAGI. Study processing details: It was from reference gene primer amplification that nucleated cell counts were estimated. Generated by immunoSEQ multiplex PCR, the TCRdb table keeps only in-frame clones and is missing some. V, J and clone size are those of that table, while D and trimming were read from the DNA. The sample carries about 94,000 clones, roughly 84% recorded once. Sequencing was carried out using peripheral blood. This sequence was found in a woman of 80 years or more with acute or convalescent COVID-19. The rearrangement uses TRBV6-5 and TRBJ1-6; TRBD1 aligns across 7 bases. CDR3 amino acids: CASSYSEGARNSPLHF. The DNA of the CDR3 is TGTGCCAGCAGTTACTCAGAGGGGGCGCGCAATTCACCCCTCCACTTT.